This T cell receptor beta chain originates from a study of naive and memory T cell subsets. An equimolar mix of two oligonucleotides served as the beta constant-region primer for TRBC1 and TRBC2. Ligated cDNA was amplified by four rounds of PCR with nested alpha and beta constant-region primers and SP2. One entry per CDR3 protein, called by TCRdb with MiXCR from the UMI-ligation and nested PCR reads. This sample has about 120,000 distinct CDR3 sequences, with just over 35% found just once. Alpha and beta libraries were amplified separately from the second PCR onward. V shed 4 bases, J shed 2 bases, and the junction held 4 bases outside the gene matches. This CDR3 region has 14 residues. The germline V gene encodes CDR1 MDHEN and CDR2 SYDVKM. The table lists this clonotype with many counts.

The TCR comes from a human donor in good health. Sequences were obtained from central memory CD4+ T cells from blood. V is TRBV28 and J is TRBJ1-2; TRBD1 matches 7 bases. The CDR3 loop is CASSSGTANYGYTF. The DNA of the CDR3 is TGTGCCAGCAGTTCCGGGACAGCGAACTATGGCTACACCTTC.